This is a list of T cell receptor beta chains from one sample in a study of cytomegalovirus exposure and HLA in healthy donors. Produced via immunoSEQ multiplex PCR; TCRdb's table is partial and in-frame only. The sample has roughly 150,000 clones, around three quarters seen once; the top ten hold roughly 0.99%. The source material was PBMCs. The receptor set was obtained from a woman in her forties in good health and CMV-seronegative. Each CDR3 is given without its conserved first and last residue.

>TRBV11-2|TRBJ2-2
ASSSHSGTGSVGELF
>TRBV5-6|TRBJ2-7
ASSLTSGIYEQY
>TRBV6-5|TRBJ2-7
ASGRGVDEQY
>TRBV5-1|TRBJ2-3
ASSLATYGGTDTQY
>TRBV5-4|TRBJ1-1
ASSPSSGRAHTEAF
>TRBV7-7|TRBJ2-2
ASGQGTGELF
>TRBV7-9|TRBJ1-4
ASSTRQGGDEKLF
>TRBV28|TRBJ2-7
ASSLRLAGLRTEEQY
>TRBV12-5|TRBJ2-1
ASGLGDRDNEQF
>TRBV27|TRBJ2-2
ASSLSMAGAGELF
>TRBV6-5|TRBJ1-1
ATRLSWGDTEAF
>TRBV6-5|TRBJ2-3
ASSRGRAADTQY
>TRBV30|TRBJ2-7
AWEGDWSYEQY
>TRBV19|TRBJ1-1
ASSSPHRGATEAF
>TRBV7-8|TRBJ2-7
ASSLTANQYEQY
>TRBV15|TRBJ2-3
ATSTGGPSTDTQY
>TRBV25-1|TRBJ1-5
ASTLTGADQPQH
>TRBV12-5|TRBJ2-3
ASGSGQGSITDTQY
>TRBV5-1|TRBJ2-6
ASSLGSTGPY
>TRBV19|TRBJ2-3
ASTYEDTQY
>TRBV2|TRBJ1-1
ASSERENTEAF
>TRBV19|TRBJ2-7
ASSATRQGAEEQY
>TRBV29-1|TRBJ1-5
SALRDRAPGPQH